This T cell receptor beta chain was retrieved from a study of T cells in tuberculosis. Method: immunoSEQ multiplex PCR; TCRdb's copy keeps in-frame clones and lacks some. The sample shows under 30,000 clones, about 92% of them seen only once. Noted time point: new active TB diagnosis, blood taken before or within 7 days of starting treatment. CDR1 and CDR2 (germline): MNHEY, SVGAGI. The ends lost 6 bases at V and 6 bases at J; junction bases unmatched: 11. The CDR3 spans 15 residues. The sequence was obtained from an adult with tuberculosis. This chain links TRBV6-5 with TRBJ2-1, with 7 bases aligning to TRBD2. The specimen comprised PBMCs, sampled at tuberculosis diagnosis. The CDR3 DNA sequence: TGTGCCAGCAGCGTAGGGACTAACCCTCTCAATGAGCAGTTCTTC. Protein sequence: CASSVGTNPLNEQFF.